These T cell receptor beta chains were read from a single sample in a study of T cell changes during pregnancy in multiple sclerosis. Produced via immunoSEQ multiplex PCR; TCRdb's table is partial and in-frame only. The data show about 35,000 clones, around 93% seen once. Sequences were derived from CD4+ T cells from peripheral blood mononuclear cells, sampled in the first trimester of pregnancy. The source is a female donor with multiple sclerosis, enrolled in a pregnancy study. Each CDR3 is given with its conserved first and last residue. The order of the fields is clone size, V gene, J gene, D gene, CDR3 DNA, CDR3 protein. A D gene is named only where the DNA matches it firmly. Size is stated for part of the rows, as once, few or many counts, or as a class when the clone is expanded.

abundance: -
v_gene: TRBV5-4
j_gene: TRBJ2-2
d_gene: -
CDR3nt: TGTGCCAGCAGCCTAACAGGGCCGAACACCGGGGAGCTGTTTTTT
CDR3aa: CASSLTGPNTGELFF

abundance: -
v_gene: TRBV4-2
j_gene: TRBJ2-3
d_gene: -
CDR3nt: TGTGCCAGCAGCCAAGTAGGAGCGTATACGCAGTATTTT
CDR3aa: CASSQVGAYTQYF

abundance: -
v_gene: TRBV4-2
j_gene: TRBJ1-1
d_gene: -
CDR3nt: TGTGCCAGCAGCCAAGAAGGGGTAGGGGGTGAAGCTTTCTTT
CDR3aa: CASSQEGVGGEAFF

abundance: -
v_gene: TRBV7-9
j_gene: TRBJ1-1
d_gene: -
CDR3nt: TGTGCCAGCAGCTTACAGTCCGCCACTGAAGCTTTCTTT
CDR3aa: CASSLQSATEAFF

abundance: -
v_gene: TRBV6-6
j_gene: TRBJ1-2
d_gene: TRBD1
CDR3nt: TGTGCCAGCAGTTACCACAGGGGCGCTAACTATGGCTACACCTTC
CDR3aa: CASSYHRGANYGYTF

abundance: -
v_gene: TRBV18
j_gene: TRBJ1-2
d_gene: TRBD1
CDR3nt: TGTGCCAGCTCACCATTAGGACAGGACTATGGCTACACCTTC
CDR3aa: CASSPLGQDYGYTF

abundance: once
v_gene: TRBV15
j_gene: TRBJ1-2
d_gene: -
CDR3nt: TGTGCCACCAGCAGAGGGGGGGATGGCTACACCTTC
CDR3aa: CATSRGGDGYTF

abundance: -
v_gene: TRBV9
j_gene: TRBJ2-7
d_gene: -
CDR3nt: TGTGCCAGCAGCCCGCAGGGGAGCGGGGTCTACGAGCAGTACTTC
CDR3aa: CASSPQGSGVYEQYF

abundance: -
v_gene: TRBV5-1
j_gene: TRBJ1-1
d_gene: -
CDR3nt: TGCGCCAGCAGTCTCGGGCACGGGATGAACACTGAAGCTTTCTTT
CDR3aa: CASSLGHGMNTEAFF

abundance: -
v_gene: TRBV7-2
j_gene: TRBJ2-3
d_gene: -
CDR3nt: TGTGCCAGCAGCTTTGATCCGGGGAGAACAGATACGCAGTATTTT
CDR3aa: CASSFDPGRTDTQYF

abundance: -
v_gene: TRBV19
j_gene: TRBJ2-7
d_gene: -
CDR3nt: TGTGCCAGTAGACCTAAGGGGGAGGGGACCTACGAGCAGTACTTC
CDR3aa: CASRPKGEGTYEQYF

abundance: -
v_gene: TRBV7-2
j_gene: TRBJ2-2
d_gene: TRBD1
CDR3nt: TGTGCCAGCAGCTACCGACAGGGAATAAGGACCGGGGAGCTGTTTTTT
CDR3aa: CASSYRQGIRTGELFF

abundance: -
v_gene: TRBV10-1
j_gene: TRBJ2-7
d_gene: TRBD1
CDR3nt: TGCGCCACCATATGCGGACAGGGGTTATCGAGGGCAGTCTCCTACGAGCAGTACTTC
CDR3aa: CATICGQGLSRAVSYEQYF

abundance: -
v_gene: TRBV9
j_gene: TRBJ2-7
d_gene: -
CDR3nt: TGTGCCAGCAGCGTAGCGCCGGGGACCTACGAGCAGTACTTC
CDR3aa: CASSVAPGTYEQYF

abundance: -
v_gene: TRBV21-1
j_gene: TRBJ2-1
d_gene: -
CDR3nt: TGTGCCAGCACCCCGGGACTCTCCTACAATGAGCAGTTCTTC
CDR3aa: CASTPGLSYNEQFF

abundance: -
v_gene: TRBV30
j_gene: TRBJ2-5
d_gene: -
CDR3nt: TGTGCCTGGAGCGGACTGTTCCAAGAGACCCAGTACTTC
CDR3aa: CAWSGLFQETQYF

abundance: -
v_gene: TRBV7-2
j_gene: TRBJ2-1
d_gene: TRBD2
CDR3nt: TGTGCCAGCAGCTTAGTTGCGGGGGGGCCCTACAATGAGCAGTTCTTC
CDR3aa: CASSLVAGGPYNEQFF

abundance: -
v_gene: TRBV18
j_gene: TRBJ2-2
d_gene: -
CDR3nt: TGTGCCAGCTCAGTATATACGCAGGTGAACACCGGGGAGCTGTTTTTT
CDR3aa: CASSVYTQVNTGELFF

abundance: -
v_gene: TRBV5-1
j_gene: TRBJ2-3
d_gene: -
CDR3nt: TGCGCCAGCAGCTTGGTTCTCGGGACAGATACGCAGTATTTT
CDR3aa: CASSLVLGTDTQYF

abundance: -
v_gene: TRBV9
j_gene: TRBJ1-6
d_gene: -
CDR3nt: TGTGCCAGCAGCGTAGCGGGAAATTCGGGTAATTCACCCCTCCACTTT
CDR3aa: CASSVAGNSGNSPLHF

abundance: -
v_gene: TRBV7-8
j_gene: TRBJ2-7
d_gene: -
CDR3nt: TGTGCCAGCAGCCTTTGGTCGGTAGAGGGCGAGCAGTACTTC
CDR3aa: CASSLWSVEGEQYF

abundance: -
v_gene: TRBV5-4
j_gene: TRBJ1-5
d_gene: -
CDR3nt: TGTGCCAGCAGCGGGGCCGAGTACAATCAGCCCCAGCATTTT
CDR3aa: CASSGAEYNQPQHF

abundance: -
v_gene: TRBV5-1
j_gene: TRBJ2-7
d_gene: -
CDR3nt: TGCGCCAGCAGCTTTCCCACTGACTCCTACGAGCAGTACTTC
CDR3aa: CASSFPTDSYEQYF

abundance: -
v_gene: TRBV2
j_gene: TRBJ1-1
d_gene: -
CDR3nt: TGTGCCAGCAGTTCTTCCTTCGCGGGTACCTTTGAAGCTTTCTTT
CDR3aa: CASSSSFAGTFEAFF

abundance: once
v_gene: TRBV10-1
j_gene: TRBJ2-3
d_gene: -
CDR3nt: TGCGCCAGCAGTGAGGGAGGGGGCGCGACAGATACGCAGTATTTT
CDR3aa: CASSEGGGATDTQYF

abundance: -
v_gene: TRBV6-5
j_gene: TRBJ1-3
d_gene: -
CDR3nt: TGTGCCAACCCAGGGTGCCCTGGAAACACCATATATTTT
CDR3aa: CANPGCPGNTIYF

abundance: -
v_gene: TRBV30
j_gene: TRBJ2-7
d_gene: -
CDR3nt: TGTGCCTGGGACCGGGAAAGGCGCTACGAGCAGTACTTC
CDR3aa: CAWDRERRYEQYF

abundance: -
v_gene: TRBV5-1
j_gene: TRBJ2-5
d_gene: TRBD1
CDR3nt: TGCGCCAGCAGCCGACAGGGTGCCCTTCAAGAGACCCAGTACTTC
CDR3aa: CASSRQGALQETQYF

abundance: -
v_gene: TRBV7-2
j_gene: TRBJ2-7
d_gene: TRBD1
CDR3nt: TGTGCCAGCAGCGTGGGGACAGGGGTCGGCGAGCAGTACTTC
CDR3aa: CASSVGTGVGEQYF

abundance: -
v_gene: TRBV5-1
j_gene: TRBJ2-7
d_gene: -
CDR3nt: TGCGCCAGCAGCCCTGTACAGCGGCACTACGAGCAGTACTTC
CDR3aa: CASSPVQRHYEQYF

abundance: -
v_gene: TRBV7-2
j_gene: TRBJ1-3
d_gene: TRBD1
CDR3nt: TGTGCCAGCAGCTTAGAACGAACAGGGGTCTCTGGAAACACCATATATTTT
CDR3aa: CASSLERTGVSGNTIYF

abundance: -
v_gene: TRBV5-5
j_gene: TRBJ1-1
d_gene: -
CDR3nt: TGTGCCAGCAGCTTGGCTATCAGGGTCTGGGCGAACACTGAAGCTTTCTTT
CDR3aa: CASSLAIRVWANTEAFF

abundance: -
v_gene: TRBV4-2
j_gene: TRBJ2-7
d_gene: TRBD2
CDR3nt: TGTGCCAGCAGCCAAGAACTAGCGGGGGGGCTCTCCTACGAGCAGTACTTC
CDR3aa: CASSQELAGGLSYEQYF

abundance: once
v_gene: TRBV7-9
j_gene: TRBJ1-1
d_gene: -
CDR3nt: TGTGCCAGCAGGACAGTTAGCCCTTACACTGAAGCTTTCTTT
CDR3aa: CASRTVSPYTEAFF

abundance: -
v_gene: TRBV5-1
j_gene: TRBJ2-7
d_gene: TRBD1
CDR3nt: TGCGCCAGCAGCTTGGCCTCGGGACAGGGCTCCGAGCAGTACTTC
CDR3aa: CASSLASGQGSEQYF

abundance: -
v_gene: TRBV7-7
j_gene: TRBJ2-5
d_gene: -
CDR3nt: TGTGCCAGCAGCTCAACTAGGGGGCAAGAGACCCAGTACTTC
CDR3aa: CASSSTRGQETQYF

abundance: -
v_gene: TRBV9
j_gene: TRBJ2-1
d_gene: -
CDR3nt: TGTGCCAGCAGCGTAGCGGGGGGCCCCTACAATGAGCAGTTCTTC
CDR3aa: CASSVAGGPYNEQFF

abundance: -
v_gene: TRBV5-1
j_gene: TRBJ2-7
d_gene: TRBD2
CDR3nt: TGCGCCAGCAGCTTGACTAGCGGGGGGCCCTACGAGCAGTACTTC
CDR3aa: CASSLTSGGPYEQYF

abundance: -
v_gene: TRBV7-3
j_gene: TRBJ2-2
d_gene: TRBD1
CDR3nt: TGTGCCAGCAGCCTGACAGGGGGCCGGACCGGGGAGCTGTTTTTT
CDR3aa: CASSLTGGRTGELFF

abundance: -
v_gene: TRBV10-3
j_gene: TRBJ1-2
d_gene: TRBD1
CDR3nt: TGTGCCATCAAGGGCCTGACCGGGACAGTGGCCCTAGATGGCTACACCTTC
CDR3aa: CAIKGLTGTVALDGYTF

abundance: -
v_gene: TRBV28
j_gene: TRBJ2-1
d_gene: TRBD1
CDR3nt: TGTGCCAGCAATATTCCCCCGGGACAGGGTAACAATGAGCAGTTCTTC
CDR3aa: CASNIPPGQGNNEQFF

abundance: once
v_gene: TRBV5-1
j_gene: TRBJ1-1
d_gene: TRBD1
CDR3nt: TGCGCCAGCAGCTTTGACAGGGGGGACACTGAAGCTTTCTTT
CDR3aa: CASSFDRGDTEAFF

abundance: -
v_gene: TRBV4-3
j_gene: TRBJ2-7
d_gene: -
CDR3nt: TGCGCCAGCAGCCAAGACAGGGGTTCTCCCTACGAGCAGTACTTC
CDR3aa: CASSQDRGSPYEQYF

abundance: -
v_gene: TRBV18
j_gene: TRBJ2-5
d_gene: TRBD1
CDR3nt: TGTGCCAGCTCTCCCTTTCTTTTCAGGGGGCCGGAGACCCAGTACTTC
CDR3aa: CASSPFLFRGPETQYF

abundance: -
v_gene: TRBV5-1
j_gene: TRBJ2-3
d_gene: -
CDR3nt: TGCGCCAGCAGCACGACTAGTGGGGAGTCGGGTACGCAGTATTTT
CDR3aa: CASSTTSGESGTQYF

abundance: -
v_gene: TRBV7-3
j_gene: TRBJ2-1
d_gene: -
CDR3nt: TGTGCCAGCAGCTTGGAGAGCTCCTACAATGAGCAGTTCTTC
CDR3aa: CASSLESSYNEQFF

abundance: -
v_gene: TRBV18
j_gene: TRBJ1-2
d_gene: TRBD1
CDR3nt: TGTGCCAGCTCACTACAGACAGGGGCCTCGAACTATGGCTACACCTTC
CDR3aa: CASSLQTGASNYGYTF

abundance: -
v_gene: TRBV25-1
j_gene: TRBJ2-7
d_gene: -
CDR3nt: TGTGCCAGCAGTGACTACGGAAGGGACGGGACTCGCTCCTACGAGCAGTACTTC
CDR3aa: CASSDYGRDGTRSYEQYF

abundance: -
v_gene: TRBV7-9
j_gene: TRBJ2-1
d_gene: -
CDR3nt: TGTGCCAGCAGCCGGGAGCGGATCTCCTACAATGAGCAGTTCTTC
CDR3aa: CASSRERISYNEQFF

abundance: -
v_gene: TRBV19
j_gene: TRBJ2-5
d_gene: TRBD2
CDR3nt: TGTGCCAGTAGTTTCGGGGGGGCCGGGGAGACCCAGTACTTC
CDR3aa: CASSFGGAGETQYF

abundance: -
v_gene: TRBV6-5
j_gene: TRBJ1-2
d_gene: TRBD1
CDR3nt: TGTGCCAGCAGTTACTTCGGACAGGGACAAGCTGGTGGCTACACCTTC
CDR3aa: CASSYFGQGQAGGYTF

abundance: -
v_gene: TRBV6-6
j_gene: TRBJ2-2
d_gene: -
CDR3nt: TGTGCCAGCAGCTACGAACGGGGGACCCTCGCCGGGGAGCTGTTTTTT
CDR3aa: CASSYERGTLAGELFF

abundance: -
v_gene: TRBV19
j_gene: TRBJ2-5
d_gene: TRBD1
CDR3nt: TGTGCCAGTAGTACGGGACAGTCGAGGGCCCAAGAGACCCAGTACTTC
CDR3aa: CASSTGQSRAQETQYF

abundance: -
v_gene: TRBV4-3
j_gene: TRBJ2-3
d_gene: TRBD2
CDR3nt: TGCGCCAGCAGCCAAGGGACTGGACTAGCTAGCACAGATACGCAGTATTTT
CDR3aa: CASSQGTGLASTDTQYF